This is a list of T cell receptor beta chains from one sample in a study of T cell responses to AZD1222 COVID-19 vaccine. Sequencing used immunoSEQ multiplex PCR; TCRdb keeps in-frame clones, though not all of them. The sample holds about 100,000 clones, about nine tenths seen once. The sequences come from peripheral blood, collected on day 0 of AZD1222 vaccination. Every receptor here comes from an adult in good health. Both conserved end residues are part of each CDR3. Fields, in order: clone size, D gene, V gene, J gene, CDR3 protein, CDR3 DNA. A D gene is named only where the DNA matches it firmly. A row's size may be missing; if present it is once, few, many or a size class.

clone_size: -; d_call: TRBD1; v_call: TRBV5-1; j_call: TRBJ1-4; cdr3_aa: CASSLVTGAGEKLFF; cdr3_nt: TGCGCCAGCAGCTTGGTTACAGGGGCTGGTGAAAAACTGTTTTTT
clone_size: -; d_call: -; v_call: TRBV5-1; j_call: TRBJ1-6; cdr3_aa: CASSSKQENYNSPLHF; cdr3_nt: TGCGCCAGCAGCTCCAAACAGGAAAACTATAATTCACCCCTCCACTTT
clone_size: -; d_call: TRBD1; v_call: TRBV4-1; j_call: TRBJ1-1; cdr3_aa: CASSHGQGASEAFF; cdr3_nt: TGCGCCAGCAGCCACGGACAGGGGGCATCTGAAGCTTTCTTT
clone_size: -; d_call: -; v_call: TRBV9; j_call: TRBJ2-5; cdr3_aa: CASSPSTVQETQYF; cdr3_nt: TGTGCCAGCAGCCCTTCGACAGTCCAAGAGACCCAGTACTTC
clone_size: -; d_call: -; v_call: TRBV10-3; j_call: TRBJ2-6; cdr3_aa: CATTSEGSSGANVLTF; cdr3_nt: TGTGCCACCACCTCGGAAGGATCCTCTGGGGCCAACGTCCTGACTTTC
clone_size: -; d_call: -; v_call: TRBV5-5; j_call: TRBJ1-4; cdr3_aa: CASSPEWGEREKLFF; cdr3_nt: TGTGCCAGCAGCCCCGAGTGGGGGGAGAGGGAAAAACTGTTTTTT
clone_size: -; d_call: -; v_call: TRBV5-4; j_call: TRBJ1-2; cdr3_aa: CASGLGAGRWVDGYTF; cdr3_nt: TGTGCCAGCGGCCTCGGAGCGGGACGGTGGGTGGATGGCTACACCTTC
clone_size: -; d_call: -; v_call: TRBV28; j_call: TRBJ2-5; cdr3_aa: CASNPGGDSVWAQYF; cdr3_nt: TGTGCCAGCAACCCCGGCGGGGACAGTGTATGGGCCCAGTACTTC
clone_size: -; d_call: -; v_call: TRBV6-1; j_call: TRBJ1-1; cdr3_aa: CASSEVGFLVQNTEAFF; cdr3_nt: TGTGCCAGCAGTGAAGTTGGCTTCCTGGTACAGAACACTGAAGCTTTCTTT
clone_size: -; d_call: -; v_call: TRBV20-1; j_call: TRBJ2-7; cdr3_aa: CSASRQVHYEQYF; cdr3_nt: TGCAGTGCTAGTCGACAGGTCCACTACGAGCAGTACTTC
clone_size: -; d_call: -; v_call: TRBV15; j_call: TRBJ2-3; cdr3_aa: CATRETSTDTQYF; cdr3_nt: TGTGCCACCAGAGAGACTAGCACAGATACGCAGTATTTT
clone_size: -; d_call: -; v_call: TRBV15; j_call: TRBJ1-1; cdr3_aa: CATSRDLQLVEAFF; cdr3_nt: TGTGCCACCAGCAGAGATTTACAGCTGGTTGAAGCTTTCTTT
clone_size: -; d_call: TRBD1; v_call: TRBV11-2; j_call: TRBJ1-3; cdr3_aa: CASSARGPYSSGNTIYF; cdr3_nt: TGTGCCAGCAGCGCCAGGGGGCCCTATTCCTCTGGAAACACCATATATTTT
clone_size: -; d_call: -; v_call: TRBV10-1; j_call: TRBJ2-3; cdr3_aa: CASSPAGTHATDTQYF; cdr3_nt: TGCGCCAGCAGCCCCGCCGGGACCCACGCCACAGATACGCAGTATTTT
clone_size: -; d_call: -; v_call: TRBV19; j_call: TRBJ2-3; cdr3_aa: CASSVNIDRDTQYF; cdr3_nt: TGTGCCAGTAGTGTCAACATCGACAGGGATACGCAGTATTTT
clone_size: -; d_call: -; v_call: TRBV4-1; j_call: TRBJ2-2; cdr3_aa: CASSQQTDANTGELFF; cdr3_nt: TGCGCCAGCAGCCAACAGACAGACGCGAACACCGGGGAGCTGTTTTTT
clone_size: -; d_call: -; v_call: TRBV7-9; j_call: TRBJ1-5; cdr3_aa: CASSLDSLGNQPQHF; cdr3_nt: TGTGCCAGCAGCTTAGATTCGTTAGGCAATCAGCCCCAGCATTTT
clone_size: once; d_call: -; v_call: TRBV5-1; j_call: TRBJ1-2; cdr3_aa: CASSLDFYGYTF; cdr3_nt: TGCGCCAGCAGCTTGGACTTCTATGGCTACACCTTC
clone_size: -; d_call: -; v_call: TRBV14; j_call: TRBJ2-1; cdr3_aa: CASSPDSSFYNEQFF; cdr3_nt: TGTGCCAGCAGCCCCGATTCTAGTTTTTACAATGAGCAGTTCTTC
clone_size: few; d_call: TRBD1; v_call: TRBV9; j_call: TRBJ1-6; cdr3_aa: CASSVETGGHSPLHF; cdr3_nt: TGTGCCAGCAGCGTAGAGACAGGGGGACATTCACCCCTCCACTTT
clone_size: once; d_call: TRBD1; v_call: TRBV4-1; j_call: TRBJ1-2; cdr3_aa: CASSQVTGTGRVAYTF; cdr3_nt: TGCGCCAGCAGCCAAGTTACCGGGACAGGGCGGGTGGCCTACACCTTC
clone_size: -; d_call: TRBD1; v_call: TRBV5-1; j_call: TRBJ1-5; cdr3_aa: CATNPGQGHYSNQPQHF; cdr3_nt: TGCGCCACCAACCCGGGACAGGGGCATTATAGCAATCAGCCCCAGCATTTT
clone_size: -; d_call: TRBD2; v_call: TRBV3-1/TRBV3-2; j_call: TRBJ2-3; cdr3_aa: CASSQGLAGRTQYF; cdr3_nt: TGTGCCAGCAGCCAGGGACTAGCGGGTCGGACGCAGTATTTT
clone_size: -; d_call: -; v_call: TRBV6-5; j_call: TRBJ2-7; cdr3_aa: CASTWDRTSYEQYF; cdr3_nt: TGTGCCAGCACCTGGGACCGGACCTCCTACGAGCAGTACTTC
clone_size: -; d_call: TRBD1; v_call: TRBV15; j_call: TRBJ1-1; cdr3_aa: CATSKDREGTEAFF; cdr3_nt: TGTGCCACCAGCAAGGACAGGGAGGGCACTGAAGCTTTCTTT
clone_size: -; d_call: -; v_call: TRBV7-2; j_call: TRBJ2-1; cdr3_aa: CASSRGAAYNEQFF; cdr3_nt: TGTGCCAGCAGTCGGGGGGCCGCCTACAATGAGCAGTTCTTC
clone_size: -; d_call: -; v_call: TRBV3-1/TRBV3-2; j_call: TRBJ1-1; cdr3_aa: CASSHNRYGREAFF; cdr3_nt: TGTGCCAGCAGCCATAACCGGTACGGGAGGGAAGCTTTCTTT
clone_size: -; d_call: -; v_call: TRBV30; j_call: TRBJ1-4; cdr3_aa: CAWSVGTGNEKLFF; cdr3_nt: TGTGCCTGGAGTGTGGGAACGGGTAATGAAAAACTGTTTTTT
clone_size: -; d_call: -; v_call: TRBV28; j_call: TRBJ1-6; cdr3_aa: CASSFWAGSSPLHF; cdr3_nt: TGTGCCAGCAGTTTCTGGGCAGGGAGTTCACCCCTCCACTTT
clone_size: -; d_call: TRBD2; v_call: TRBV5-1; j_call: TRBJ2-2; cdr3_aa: CASSGTSGGTEAGELFF; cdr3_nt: TGCGCCAGCAGCGGTACTAGCGGGGGGACGGAAGCCGGGGAGCTGTTTTTT
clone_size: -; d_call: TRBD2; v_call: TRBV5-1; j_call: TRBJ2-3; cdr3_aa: CASSLYSGGDTQYF; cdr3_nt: TGCGCCAGCAGCTTATATAGCGGGGGAGATACGCAGTATTTT
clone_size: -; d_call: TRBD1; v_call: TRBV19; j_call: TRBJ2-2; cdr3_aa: CASREGTGNTGELFF; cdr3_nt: TGTGCCAGTCGAGAGGGGACAGGGAACACCGGGGAGCTGTTTTTT
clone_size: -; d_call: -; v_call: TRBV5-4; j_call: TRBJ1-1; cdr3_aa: CASRPGALNTEAFF; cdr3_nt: TGTGCCAGCAGGCCCGGGGCTTTGAACACTGAAGCTTTCTTT
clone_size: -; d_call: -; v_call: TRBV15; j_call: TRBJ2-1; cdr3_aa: CATSRDGQEGNEQFF; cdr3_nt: TGTGCCACCAGCAGAGATGGACAGGAGGGCAATGAGCAGTTCTTC
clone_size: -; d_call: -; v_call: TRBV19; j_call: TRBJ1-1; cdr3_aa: CASSPDPGAEAFF; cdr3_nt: TGTGCCAGTAGTCCGGATCCGGGGGCTGAAGCTTTCTTT
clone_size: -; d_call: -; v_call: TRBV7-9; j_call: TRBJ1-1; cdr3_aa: CASSPSSNTEAFF; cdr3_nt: TGTGCCAGCAGCCCCTCGTCCAACACTGAAGCTTTCTTT
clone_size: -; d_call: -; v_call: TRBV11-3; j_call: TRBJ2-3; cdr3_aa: CATPWQGRVTNTQYF; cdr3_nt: TGTGCCACTCCTTGGCAGGGGCGAGTAACGAATACGCAGTATTTT
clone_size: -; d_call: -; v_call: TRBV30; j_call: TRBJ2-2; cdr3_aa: CAWRGTLGELFF; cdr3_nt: TGTGCCTGGAGAGGGACACTCGGGGAGCTGTTTTTT
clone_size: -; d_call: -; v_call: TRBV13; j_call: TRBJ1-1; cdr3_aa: CASSWGRDTEAFF; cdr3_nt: TGTGCCAGCAGTTGGGGGCGGGACACTGAAGCTTTCTTT